These 9 T cell receptor beta chains were sequenced from one sample in a study of blood T cell repertoires in COVID-19. The table came from immunoSEQ multiplex PCR; TCRdb's copy has only in-frame clones and leaves some out. The sample consists of 350,000 to 450,000 clones, over 80% of them appearing once. The sample was PBMCs or T cells enriched from blood (not recorded which). The source of these receptors is a woman between 45 and 65 years old who had recovered from COVID-19.

The CDR3 region has the DNA TGTGCCAGCTCACCTGTCGGGACAGGGGTCGGGGATGGCTACACCTTC. Protein sequence: CASSPVGTGVGDGYTF. The rearrangement joins TRBV18 to TRBJ1-2, with 10 bases identical to TRBD1. CDR1 is KGHSH, CDR2 LQKENI, per germline. J lost 6 bases, V lost 3 bases, and 10 bases had no gene match. This CDR3 comprises 16 residues.

This chain joins TRBV6-6 and TRBJ1-1; the D gene is possibly TRBD1 (6 bases). In germline, CDR1 is MNHNY, CDR2 SVGAGI (reference sequence). The V end lost 5 bases, the J end lost 5 bases, and 12 bases lay between the germline ends. The CDR3 extends over 13 amino acids. The CDR3 region is CASSLKGGTEAFF. DNA of the CDR3: TGTGCCAGCAGTCTAAAGGGGGGGACTGAAGCTTTCTTT.

This chain joins TRBV27 and TRBJ1-5; D is unclear. V was pared by 6 bases and J by 5 bases, with 20 bases between. Looked up from germline, CDR1 is MNHEY and CDR2 is SMNVEV (reference sequence). The CDR3 is 16 amino acids. CDR3 in amino acids: CASSNGVRPRHQPQHF. In DNA, the CDR3 is TGTGCCAGCAGCAATGGTGTGAGGCCCCGCCATCAGCCCCAGCATTTT.

The V and J genes are TRBV19 and TRBJ1-5; 7 bases map to TRBD1. This CDR3 has 14 amino acids. V was pared by 7 bases and J by 6 bases, with 9 bases of the junction left unmatched. The germline V gene has CDR1 LNHDA and CDR2 SQIVND (reference sequence). CDR3 amino acids: CASTLQGSVQPQHF. The DNA for the CDR3 is TGTGCCAGTACCCTACAGGGGTCAGTTCAGCCCCAGCATTTT.

V usage is TRBV7-2 and J usage is TRBJ2-2, with D maybe TRBD1 (6 bases). CDR3 length: 17 residues. The V gene's germline CDR1 is SGHTA and CDR2 FQGNSA. V was clipped by 5 bases and J by 7 bases, with 23 bases between them. The DNA for the CDR3 is TGTGCCAGCAGCCCCCGTTTTCAGGGGCGGATAGGCGGGGAGCTGTTTTTT. Translating it yields CASSPRFQGRIGGELFF.

This chain joins TRBV4-3 and TRBJ1-1; D uncertain. The CDR3 consists of 13 residues. Germline CDR1 reads LGHNA; CDR2 reads YSLEER. V shed 0 bases and J shed 3 bases, with 5 bases lying between them. The CDR3 reads CASSQDRDTEAFF. Here the CDR3 DNA reads TGCGCCAGCAGCCAAGATCGGGACACTGAAGCTTTCTTT.

This rearrangement joins TRBV6-5 to TRBJ1-2; 7 nucleotides line up with TRBD1. Trimming removed 8 bases from V and 6 bases from J; junction bases left unmatched: 3. CDR1 and CDR2 (germline): MNHEY, SVGAGI. The CDR3 is made up of 11 amino acids. The CDR3 region has the DNA TGTGCCAGCTTAACAGGGGATGGCTACACCTTC. It translates to CASLTGDGYTF.

V usage is TRBV29-1 and J usage is TRBJ1-1, with a tentative D call TRBD1 (5 bases). The CDR3 has 14 residues. Trimming removed 2 bases from V and 5 bases from J, with 15 bases in between. The germline gives CDR1 SQVTM, CDR2 ANQGSEA. CDR3 coding DNA: TGCAGCGTTGAAAGTCGTTGGGGGGGAACTGAAGCTTTCTTT. Translating gives CSVESRWGGTEAFF.

The chain carries TRBV5-4 and TRBJ2-7; 10 positions match TRBD1. The length of the CDR3 is 16 residues. The V and J ends lost 4 bases and 2 bases, in that order; junction bases with no gene match: 9. Germline loops: CDR1 SGHNT, CDR2 YYREEE (reference sequence). The CDR3 nucleotides are TGTGCCAGCAGCGTGCCGGGACAGGGGAGTGCCTACGAGCAGTACTTC. Translated, it gives CASSVPGQGSAYEQYF.